The 5 T cell receptor beta chains below come from one sample, sequenced in a study of shared clonotypes between healthy human individuals (dated by TCRdb to the early 2020s). Library creation used the immunoSEQ multiplex PCR assay. TCRdb limited this immuneACCESS table to in-frame rearrangements with V and J called. A share of clones is missing; checked studies link under half to unresolved V genes, and the rest is unexplained. This sample has 550,000 to 850,000 clones in its table, and just under 75% of those were observed once. The ten largest make up under 2% of the sample. Sequencing input: memory CD4+ T cells sorted from blood. In the paper's terms, the cell subset or site label means: CD45RA-negative fraction. The receptors shown here come from a woman aged 25 to 39 in good health.

This clone was picked up a small number of times. This chain joins TRBV18 and TRBJ2-7; D is possibly TRBD1 (6 bases). Trimming removed 3 bases at V and 4 bases at J, with 22 bases between. This CDR3 spans 17 amino acids. Germline V CDR1 and CDR2: KGHSH, LQKENI. The CDR3 here is CASSPRMYGDTTYEQYF. CDR3 bases: TGTGCCAGCTCACCCCGAATGTACGGGGACACAACATACGAGCAGTACTTC.

V usage is TRBV18 and J usage is TRBJ2-3; D call uncertain. V shed 4 bases and J shed 3 bases, with 11 bases lying between them. The CDR3 extends over 14 amino acids. The germline V gene has CDR1 KGHSH and CDR2 LQKENI. Written as DNA, the CDR3 is TGTGCCAGCTCACTCCCCTCTAATACAGATACGCAGTATTTT. Translating it yields CASSLPSNTDTQYF.

This clone turned up a few times. The rearrangement links TRBV28 to TRBJ2-2, with D possibly matching TRBD2 (5 bases). V lost 8 bases and J 3 bases, leaving 16 bases between the germline ends. This CDR3 region has 15 residues. Germline-derived CDR1 and CDR2 are MDHEN and SYDVKM. The chain's CDR3 is CASVRGVLDTGELFF. CDR3 nucleotide sequence: TGTGCCAGCGTACGGGGAGTGTTGGACACCGGGGAGCTGTTTTTT.

The V gene is TRBV19, the J gene TRBJ2-3; D might be TRBD1 (5 bases). Germline V gene sequence: CDR1 LNHDA, CDR2 SQIVND (reference sequence). Trimming took off 10 bases at V and 3 bases at J, with 11 bases between the two ends. The CDR3 spans 12 residues. For the CDR3, the DNA is TGTGCCACCTCCCAGGGTACAGATACGCAGTATTTT. It codes for CATSQGTDTQYF.

This clone has more than one count but fewer than ten. The genes are TRBV19 and TRBJ2-7; TRBD2 agrees at 10 bases. J lost 3 bases, V lost 6 bases, and 8 bases had no gene match. Germline loops: CDR1 LNHDA, CDR2 SQIVND (reference sequence). The CDR3 runs 15 residues. CDR3 nucleotide sequence: TGTGCCAGTAGAGAAGCGGGAGGGGGTCACTACGAGCAGTACTTC. Protein product: CASREAGGGHYEQYF.